This T cell receptor beta chain is from a study of blood T cells in healthy people across ages. Study results and limitations: Across the age range, TCR beta diversity per million T cells fell in a roughly linear way. Unsorted PBMC material precluded a definitive naive versus antigen-experienced comparison.

As concerns this clonotype: Its antigen is unidentified. Mismatch with germline at one junction end may stem from a read error.

Looked up from germline, CDR1 is MNHEY and CDR2 is SVGAGI. CDR3 length: 14 residues. A second roughly 7 to 11 cycle PCR used barcoded and J-beta primers. Every cDNA molecule carried a tag from a template-switch adaptor bearing 12 random nucleotides. TCRdb itself ran the 5' RACE reads through MiXCR, one entry per CDR3 protein. The data hold roughly 2 million distinct CDR3 sequences, with about 50% observed a single time. The source is a woman between 35 and 50 years old in good health. This chain uses TRBV6-5 with TRBJ2-7; D is unclear. Sample: blood. CDR3 nucleotides: TGTGCCAGTAGTTATGTGACATCTACCTACGAGCAGTACTTC. Its protein product is CASSYVTSTYEQYF.